This passage covers 29 T cell receptor beta chains from one sample sequenced in a study of control samples from healthy donors and cancer patients. Data came from immunoSEQ multiplex PCR; TCRdb stores just in-frame clones and leaves some out. The sample yields about 140,000 clones, about 89% seen once. Sequenced input: blood. These receptors all come from a man in his late teens or twenties in good health.

This clone was recorded a few times. The gene calls are TRBV28 and TRBJ2-7; D is undetermined. This CDR3 has 12 residues. Germline assignment: CDR1 MDHEN and CDR2 SYDVKM. With 6 bases removed from V and 3 bases from J, the gap between germline ends came to 9 bases. CDR3 sequence reads: CASSRDLYEQYF. The CDR3 nucleotides read TGTGCCAGCAGCCGAGACCTCTACGAGCAGTACTTC.

This clone was observed a few times. This chain uses TRBV4-2 with TRBJ1-5; no reliable D call. V lost 0 bases and J 5 bases, leaving 11 bases between the germline ends. Germline CDR1 LGHNA, CDR2 YNFKEQ. CDR3 size: 15 residues. The CDR3 loop is CASSQESGVDQPQHF. The CDR3 DNA is TGTGCCAGCAGCCAAGAGAGCGGAGTTGATCAGCCCCAGCATTTT.

The gene calls are TRBV5-1 and TRBJ1-1, with 7 bases matching TRBD1. V gave up 4 bases and J gave up 5 bases; unmatched junction bases: 11. The CDR3 is 15 amino acids. The germline V gene encodes CDR1 SGHRS and CDR2 YFSETQ. The CDR3 DNA follows: TGCGCCAGCAGCCCCCAGGGAGGGGGCGAAACTGAAGCTTTCTTT. Translated, it gives CASSPQGGGETEAFF.

V gene TRBV5-1 combines with J gene TRBJ2-3; 7 nucleotides line up with TRBD2. The CDR3 extends over 14 amino acids. Germline V gene data show CDR1 as SGHRS and CDR2 as YFSETQ. Trimming took 0 bases from V and 4 from J; bases not matched to a gene: 2. CDR3 loop: CASSLGAGSDTQYF. CDR3 DNA: TGCGCCAGCAGCTTGGGAGCGGGGTCAGATACGCAGTATTTT.

This clone was observed a handful of times. The chain recombines TRBV6-1 with TRBJ1-4; TRBD1 matches at 8 bases. Germline-derived CDR1 and CDR2 are MNHNS and SASEGT. V shed 1 base and J 6 bases; nucleotides not matched to a gene: 4. There are 15 residues in the CDR3. Written as DNA, the CDR3 is TGTGCCAGCAGTGAAGGGACAGGGAGCCATGAAAAACTGTTTTTT. This sequence encodes CASSEGTGSHEKLFF.

This clone was seen a single time. The J gene is TRBJ1-3, the V gene TRBV6-2 or TRBV6-3; no firm D call. Trimming stripped 2 bases from V and 0 bases from J, with 8 bases between. The germline V gene has CDR1 MNHEY and CDR2 SVGEGT. This CDR3 has 15 residues. Written as DNA, the CDR3 is TGTGCCAGCAGTTACGCAGGTTACTCTGGAAACACCATATATTTT. Translation: CASSYAGYSGNTIYF.

The chain employs TRBV2 and TRBJ2-5, with D perhaps assigned TRBD1 or TRBD2 (5 bases each). Germline CDR1 and CDR2: SNHLY and FYNNEI. V shed 5 bases and J shed 5 bases, with 15 bases lying between them. CDR3 length equals 14 residues. As DNA, the CDR3 is TGTGCCAGCAGTCATAACCGGGACCCGGAGACCCAGTACTTC. The encoded protein is CASSHNRDPETQYF.

This clone was observed once. J is TRBJ2-7 and V is TRBV7-9; TRBD1 agrees at 7 bases. CDR3 size: 15 residues. Germline V CDR1 and CDR2: SEHNR, FQNEAQ (reference sequence). Trimming cost V 0 bases and J 6 bases; bases outside gene matches: 8. The CDR3 nucleotides read TGTGCCAGCAGCTTAGCAGCCGGGACAGCCGCCGAGCAGTACTTC. It codes for CASSLAAGTAAEQYF.

The chain's CDR3 is CAWSVGRGNTIYF. In nucleotides, the CDR3 is TGTGCCTGGAGTGTAGGGAGGGGAAACACCATATATTTT. This chain joins TRBV30 and TRBJ1-3; the D is unclear. V was cut by 0 bases and J by 4 bases, with 7 bases left in between. The CDR3 extends over 13 amino acids. Looked up from germline, CDR1 is GTSNPN and CDR2 is SVGIG (reference sequence).

The chain uses TRBV7-9 and TRBJ1-2; D call uncertain. In germline, CDR1 is SEHNR, CDR2 FQNEAQ (reference sequence). V dropped 5 bases and J dropped 5 bases, with 12 bases sitting between them. There are 13 residues in the CDR3. The CDR3 here is CASSLSSAYGYTF. The CDR3 DNA follows: TGTGCCAGCAGCCTCTCATCGGCTTATGGCTACACCTTC.

This clone was detected once. The sample has other DNA sequences that encode this CDR3 too. The chain recombines TRBV10-3 with TRBJ2-2; D gene ambiguous. V gave up 4 bases and J gave up 1 base, with 4 bases separating them. There are 13 residues in the CDR3. CDR1 ENHRY and CDR2 SYGVKD come from the germline V gene. For the CDR3, the DNA is TGTGCCATCAGTGGGCGGAACACCGGGGAGCTGTTTTTT. Translation: CAISGRNTGELFF.

The V and J genes are TRBV28 and TRBJ2-1, with TRBD1 identical over 10 bases. The CDR3 has 15 residues. V was pared by 5 bases and J by 7 bases, with 8 bases of the junction left unmatched. Germline V gene data show CDR1 as MDHEN and CDR2 as SYDVKM. The CDR3 loop reads CASSGDRGEGNEQFF. The CDR3 region has the DNA TGTGCCAGCAGTGGGGACAGGGGAGAGGGGAATGAGCAGTTCTTC.

The chain couples TRBV9 to TRBJ2-7; D gene ambiguous. This CDR3 region has 14 residues. V was shortened by 0 bases and J by 7 bases, with 14 bases between the two germline ends. Germline CDR1 and CDR2: SGDLS and YYNGEE. CDR3 DNA sequence: TGTGCCAGCAGCGTAGAGCAGCAGCAGACGGAGCAGTACTTC. Protein: CASSVEQQQTEQYF.

This clone appeared a single time. The chain links TRBV7-9 to TRBJ2-7; no firm D call. The CDR3 has 12 amino acids. V was cut by 6 bases and J by 4 bases, with 10 bases left in between. Germline-derived CDR1 and CDR2 are SEHNR and FQNEAQ (reference sequence). The CDR3: CASRGTAYEQYF. The CDR3 region has the DNA TGTGCCAGCAGAGGTACGGCGTACGAGCAGTACTTC.

The rearrangement joins TRBV4-3 to TRBJ2-7; D is undetermined. This CDR3 has 16 amino acids. V shed 0 bases and J shed 3 bases, with 15 bases lying between them. Germline values: CDR1 LGHNA, CDR2 YSLEER. The CDR3 DNA follows: TGCGCCAGCAGCCAAGATTTTCGTGGACCGAGCTACGAGCAGTACTTC. This sequence encodes CASSQDFRGPSYEQYF.

The genes are TRBV12-3 or TRBV12-4 and TRBJ1-2; 7 nucleotides agree with TRBD1. Unmatched junction bases numbered 3, after V lost 1 base and J lost 7 bases. The CDR3 covers 13 residues. The CDR3 bases are TGTGCCAGCAGTTTAGGCCAGGGGGTTGGCTACACCTTC. Amino acids: CASSLGQGVGYTF.

The V and J genes are TRBV7-2 and TRBJ2-5; TRBD2 agrees at 14 bases. Germline CDR1 reads SGHTA; CDR2 reads FQGNSA. CDR3 length: 15 residues. V lost 4 bases and J lost 5; bases outside the gene matches: 3. CDR3 region: CASSSRLAGGETQYF. DNA for the CDR3: TGTGCCAGCAGCTCCCGACTAGCGGGAGGGGAGACCCAGTACTTC. Complete variable domain (other parts from reference TRBV7-2 and TRBJ2-5): GAGVSQSPSNKVTEKGKDVELRCDPISGHTALYWYRQSLGQGLEFLIYFQGNSAPDKSGLPSDRFSAERTGGSVSTLTIQRTQQEDSAVYLCASSSRLAGGETQYFGPGTRLLVL.

V usage is TRBV10-3 and J usage is TRBJ2-7, with 7 bases aligning to TRBD1. V was clipped by 6 bases and J by 2 bases; unmatched bases: 4. The germline gives CDR1 ENHRY, CDR2 SYGVKD. This CDR3 has 13 residues. The CDR3 loop reads CAIRQGPAYEQYF. Written as DNA, the CDR3 is TGTGCCATCAGACAGGGGCCGGCCTACGAGCAGTACTTC.

The chain uses TRBV2 and TRBJ1-1; TRBD1 might be the D (5 bases). CDR3 length: 14 amino acids. V shed 6 bases and J shed 4 bases, with 15 bases lying between them. CDR1 is SNHLY and CDR2 is FYNNEI in the germline V gene. The CDR3 nucleotides read TGTGCCAGCAGGGGGGGTGGGATGATCACTGAAGCTTTCTTT. Translation gives CASRGGGMITEAFF.

This chain uses TRBV2 with TRBJ1-3; D unclear. The CDR3 runs 11 residues. Germline V CDR1 and CDR2: SNHLY, FYNNEI. Trimming cost V 7 bases and J 9 bases, with 10 bases left between them. The CDR3: CASTAAVTIYF. CDR3 bases: TGTGCCAGCACCGCGGCGGTCACCATATATTTT. Variable domain in full (rest from reference TRBV2 and TRBJ1-3): EPEVTQTPSHQVTQMGQEVILRCVPISNHLYFYWYRQILGQKVEFLVSFYNNEISEKSEIFDDQFSVERPDGSNFTLKIRSTKLEDSAMYFCASTAAVTIYFGEGSWLTVV.

In its sample, this clone was seen once. V is TRBV5-1 and J is TRBJ2-7; 11 nucleotides align to TRBD1. V lost 5 bases, J lost 3 bases, and 4 bases stayed unmatched. CDR1 SGHRS and CDR2 YFSETQ come from the germline V gene. The CDR3 has 14 residues. Here the CDR3 DNA reads TGCGCCAGCAGTGGACAGGGGGCCTACTACGAGCAGTACTTC. Protein: CASSGQGAYYEQYF.

This rearrangement joins TRBV27 to TRBJ1-5; D gene unclear. The ends were cut back, 2 bases at V and 0 bases at J, with 8 bases in the middle. Germline V gene lookup returns CDR1 MNHEY and CDR2 SMNVEV (reference sequence). The CDR3 extends over 15 amino acids. The CDR3, as DNA: TGTGCCAGCAGTTTAGGCCGGGGTAGCAATCAGCCCCAGCATTTT. Protein: CASSLGRGSNQPQHF.

The chain combines TRBV11-2 with TRBJ2-5; D may be TRBD2 (6 bases). The CDR3 spans 14 residues. The germline V gene encodes CDR1 SGHAT and CDR2 FQNNGV. The ends were cut back, 5 bases at V and 1 base at J, with 11 bases in the middle. The CDR3, as DNA: TGTGCCAGCAGCCTCCGGGACTTCCAAGAGACCCAGTACTTC. Its translation: CASSLRDFQETQYF.

This clone was recorded only once. The V gene is TRBV24-1, the J gene TRBJ1-5, with TRBD1 as a possible D gene (5 bases). The CDR3 has 15 residues. Deletions cut 4 bases from V and 2 bases from J, with 11 bases between. The germline CDR1 and CDR2 sequences are KGHDR and SFDVKD. This CDR3 is CATSENDRGNQPQHF. DNA of the CDR3: TGTGCCACCAGTGAAAACGACAGAGGCAATCAGCCCCAGCATTTT.

V and J are TRBV7-3 and TRBJ2-6; a possible D gene is TRBD1 (5 bases). CDR3 length equals 17 residues. V was cut by 5 bases and J by 0 bases, with 14 bases left in between. Per the germline V gene, CDR1 is SGHTA and CDR2 is FQGTGA. This chain's CDR3 is CASSPPWQGSGANVLTF. The CDR3 DNA reads TGTGCCAGCAGCCCACCGTGGCAGGGCTCTGGGGCCAACGTCCTGACTTTC.

The chain links TRBV21-1 to TRBJ2-1; TRBD1 is the table's D call and was not checked against the DNA. TRBV21-1 is termed a pseudogene. The CDR3 sequence is 12 residues long. The CDR3 bases are TGTGCCAGCAGCAAAGGCCTACAGAAGCAGTTCTTC. As protein: CASSKGLQKQFF.

CDR3 loop: CATKLGGGLTDTQYF. CDR3 nucleotides: TGTGCCACCAAATTAGGCGGGGGGTTGACAGATACGCAGTATTTT. The chain uses TRBV24-1 and TRBJ2-3, with 8 bases aligning to TRBD2. Germline CDR1 and CDR2: KGHDR and SFDVKD. The CDR3 consists of 15 residues. With V trimmed by 8 bases and J by 3 bases, 9 bases remained unmatched.

This sequence joins TRBV11-2 and TRBJ1-1; no reliable D call. The CDR3 is made up of 15 amino acids. The germline V and J ends were trimmed by 1 base and 3 bases, with 12 bases remaining between them. Germline CDR1 SGHAT, CDR2 FQNNGV. The CDR3: CASSLGFGSDTEAFF. In nucleotides, the CDR3 is TGTGCCAGCAGCTTAGGGTTCGGTAGCGACACTGAAGCTTTCTTT.

V is TRBV6-5 and J is TRBJ1-2; TRBD1 is a possible D gene (6 bases). The V gene lost 8 bases and the J gene lost 2 bases, with 18 bases spanning the gap. CDR3 length: 15 amino acids. Germline assignment: CDR1 MNHEY and CDR2 SVGAGI. As DNA, the CDR3 is TGTGCCAGCCGAGAGGGGGGGAGTGGAAACTATGGCTACACCTTC. It codes for CASREGGSGNYGYTF.